This T cell receptor (beta chain) was sequenced for a study of blood T cell repertoires in COVID-19. Study details: There were acute and convalescent COVID-19 samples, and they came from the United States, Italy and Spain. T cells, B-cell-depleted T cells, or PBMCs provided the cDNA or gDNA that served as material.

Original processing methods: Estimated nucleated cell counts came from reference gene primer amplification. Assay: immunoSEQ multiplex PCR; the TCRdb copy retains only in-frame clones and omits some. V and J calls and clone size come straight from that table; D and trimming were deduced from the DNA. The table has hundreds of thousands of clones, more than 75% seen once. The trim removed 6 bases at V and 2 bases at J, leaving 18 bases unmatched. In germline, CDR1 is MDHEN, CDR2 SYDVKM. This CDR3 is built from 18 residues. The Seattle site enrolled patients during active infection and followed them longitudinally.

The clonotype originates from a woman in her fifties or sixties with COVID-19, enrolled during active disease. The sequencing input was peripheral blood. The rearrangement uses TRBV28 and TRBJ2-5, with TRBD2 matching over 7 bases. As DNA, the CDR3 is TGTGCCAGCAGCTCTAGCCTTGGGGCGGGAGCAAAACAAGAGACCCAGTACTTC. Amino acid sequence: CASSSSLGAGAKQETQYF.